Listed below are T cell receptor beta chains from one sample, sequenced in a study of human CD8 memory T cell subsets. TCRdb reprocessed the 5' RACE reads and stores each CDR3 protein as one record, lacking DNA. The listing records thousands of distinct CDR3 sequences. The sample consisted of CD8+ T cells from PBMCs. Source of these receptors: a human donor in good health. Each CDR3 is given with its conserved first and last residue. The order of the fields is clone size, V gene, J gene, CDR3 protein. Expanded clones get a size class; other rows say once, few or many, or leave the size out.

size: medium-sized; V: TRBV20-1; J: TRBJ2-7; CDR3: CSAREYGRGLYEQYF
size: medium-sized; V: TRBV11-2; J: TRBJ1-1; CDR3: CASSLALTGGDTEAFF
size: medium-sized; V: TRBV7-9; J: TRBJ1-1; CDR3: CASSLGGSGGTEAFF
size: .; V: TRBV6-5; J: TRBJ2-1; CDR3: CASSYSSGGSYNEQFF
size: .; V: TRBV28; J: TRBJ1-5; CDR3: CASSFRLEPQHF
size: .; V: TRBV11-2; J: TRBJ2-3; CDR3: CASSRIGVDTDTQYF
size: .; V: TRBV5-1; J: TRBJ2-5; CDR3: CASSLVIGTGRTQYF
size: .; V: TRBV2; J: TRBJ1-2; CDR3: CASSEYGQGAAGYTF
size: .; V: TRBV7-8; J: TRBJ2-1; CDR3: CASSLGYNEQFF
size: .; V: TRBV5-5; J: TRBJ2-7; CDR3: CASSEGRAYEQYF
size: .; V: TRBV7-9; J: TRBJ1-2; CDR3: CASSLVLSRNYGYTF
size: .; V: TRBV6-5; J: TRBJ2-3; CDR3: CASSLNGDTQYF
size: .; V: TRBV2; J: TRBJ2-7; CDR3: CASSEIGTSDNSYEQYF
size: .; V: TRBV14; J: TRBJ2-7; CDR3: CASSRSGYSSYEQYF
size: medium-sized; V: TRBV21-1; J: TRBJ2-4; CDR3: CASSITPQPAKNIQYF
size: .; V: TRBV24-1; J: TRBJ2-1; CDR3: CATSDLLHNEQFF
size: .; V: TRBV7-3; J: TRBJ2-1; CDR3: CASSLTNEQFF
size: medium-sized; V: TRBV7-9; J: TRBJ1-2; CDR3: CASSPTLTSGYTF
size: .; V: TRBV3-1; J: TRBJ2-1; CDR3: CASSHTGRDNEQFF
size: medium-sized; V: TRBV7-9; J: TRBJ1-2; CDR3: CASSLWDRGDGYTF
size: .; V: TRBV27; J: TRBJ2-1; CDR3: CASKKLMASEYNEQFF
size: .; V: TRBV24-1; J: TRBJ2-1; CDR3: CATSVGRAASYNEQFF
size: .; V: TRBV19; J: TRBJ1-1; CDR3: CASSMVSGYAEAFF
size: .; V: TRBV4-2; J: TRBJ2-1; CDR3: CASSQGGTYNEQFF
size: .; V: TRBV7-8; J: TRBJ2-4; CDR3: CASSLVGAKNIQYF
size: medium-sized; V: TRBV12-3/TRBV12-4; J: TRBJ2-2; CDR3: CATEQGGPGELFF
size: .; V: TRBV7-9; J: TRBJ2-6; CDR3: CASSPGSSGANVLTF
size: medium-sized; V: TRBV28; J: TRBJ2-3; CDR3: CASNERGRTDTQYF
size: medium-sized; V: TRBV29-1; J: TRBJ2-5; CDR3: CSVDSVQMGETQYF
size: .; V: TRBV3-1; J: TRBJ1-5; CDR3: CASSFPGQGQPQHF
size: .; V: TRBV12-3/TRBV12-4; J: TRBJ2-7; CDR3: CASSPGTAYEQYF
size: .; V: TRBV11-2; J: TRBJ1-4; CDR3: CASQALGTGVEKLFF
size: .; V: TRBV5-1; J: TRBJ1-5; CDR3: CASSLNGYSNQPQHF
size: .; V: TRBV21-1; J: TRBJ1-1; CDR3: CASSKARQGPPLNTEAFF
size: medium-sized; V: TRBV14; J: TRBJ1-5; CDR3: CASSPVLPPQHF
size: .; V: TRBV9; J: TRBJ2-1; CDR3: CASSPPSRNEQFF
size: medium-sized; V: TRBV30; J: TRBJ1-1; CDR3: CAWEHLDTEAFF
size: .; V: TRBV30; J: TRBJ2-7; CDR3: CAWSPDSYEQYF
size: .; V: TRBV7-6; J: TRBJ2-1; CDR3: CASSQKNNEQFF
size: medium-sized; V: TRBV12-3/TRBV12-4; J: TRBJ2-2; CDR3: CASSFGVAGELFF
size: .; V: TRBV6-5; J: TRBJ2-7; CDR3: CASRFGAGSYEQYF
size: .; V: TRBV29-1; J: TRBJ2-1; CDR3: CSVLLRRAGHEQFF
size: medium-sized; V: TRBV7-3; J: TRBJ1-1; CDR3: CASSLTWNTEAFF
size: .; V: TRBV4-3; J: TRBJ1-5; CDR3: CASSQWRAQPQHF
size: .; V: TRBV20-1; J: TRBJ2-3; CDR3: CSARDLARTDTQYF
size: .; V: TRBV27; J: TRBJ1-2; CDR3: CASSLVGTAYGYTF
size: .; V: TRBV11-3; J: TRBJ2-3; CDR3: CASSLEGGGAEDTQYF
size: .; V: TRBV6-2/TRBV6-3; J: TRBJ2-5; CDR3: CASSYSPYQETQYF
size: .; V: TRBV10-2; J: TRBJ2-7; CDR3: CASTDGYYEQYF
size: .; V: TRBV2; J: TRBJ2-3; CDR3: CASTGSSESTDTQYF
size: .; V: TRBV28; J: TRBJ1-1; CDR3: CASSPLSTEAFF
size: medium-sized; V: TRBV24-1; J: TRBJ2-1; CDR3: CATSDGWRSSYNEQFF